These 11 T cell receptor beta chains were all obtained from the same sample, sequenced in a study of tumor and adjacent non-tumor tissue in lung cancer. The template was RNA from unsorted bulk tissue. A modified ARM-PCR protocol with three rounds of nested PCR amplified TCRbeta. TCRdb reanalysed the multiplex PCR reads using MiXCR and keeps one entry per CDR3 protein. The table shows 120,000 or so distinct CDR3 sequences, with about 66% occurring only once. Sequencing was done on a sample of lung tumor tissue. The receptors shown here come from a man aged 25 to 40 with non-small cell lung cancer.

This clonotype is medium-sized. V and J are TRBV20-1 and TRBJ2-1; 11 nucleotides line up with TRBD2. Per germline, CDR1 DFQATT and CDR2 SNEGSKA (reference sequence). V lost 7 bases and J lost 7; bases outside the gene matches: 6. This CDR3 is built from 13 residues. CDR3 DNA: TGCAGTGGTCCTAGCGGGGGGTTAAATGAGCAGTTCTTC. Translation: CSGPSGGLNEQFF.

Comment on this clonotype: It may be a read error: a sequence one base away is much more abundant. CDR3 region: CAWSNVEYRYSYTF. DNA of the CDR3: TGTGCCTGGAGTAACGTGGAGTACCGGTATAGCTACACCTTC. The rearrangement links TRBV30 to TRBJ1-2; D is undetermined. Germline values: CDR1 GTSNPN, CDR2 SVGIG (reference sequence). Trimming took off 2 bases at V and 9 bases at J, with 19 bases between the two ends. The CDR3 has 14 residues.

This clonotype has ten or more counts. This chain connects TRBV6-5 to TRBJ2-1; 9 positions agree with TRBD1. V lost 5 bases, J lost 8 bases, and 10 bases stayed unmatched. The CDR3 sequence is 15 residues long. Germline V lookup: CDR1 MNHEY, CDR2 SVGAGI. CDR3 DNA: TGTGCCAGCAGTACAGGGGGCGCGGGGGTAGATGAGCAGTTCTTC. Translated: CASSTGGAGVDEQFF.

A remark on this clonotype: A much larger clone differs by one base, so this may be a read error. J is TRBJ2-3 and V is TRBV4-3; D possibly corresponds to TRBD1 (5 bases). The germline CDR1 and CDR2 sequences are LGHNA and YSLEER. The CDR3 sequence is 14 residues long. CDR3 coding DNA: TGCGCCAGCAGCCAAGATCAGGGCACAGATACGGAGTATTTT. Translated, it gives CASSQDQGTDTEYF.

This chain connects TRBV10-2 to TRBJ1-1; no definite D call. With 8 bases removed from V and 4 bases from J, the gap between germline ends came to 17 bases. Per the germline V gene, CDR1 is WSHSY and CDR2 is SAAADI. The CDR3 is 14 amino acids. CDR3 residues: CASGVESGITEAFF. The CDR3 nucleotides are TGCGCCAGCGGTGTAGAATCGGGGATCACTGAAGCTTTCTTT.

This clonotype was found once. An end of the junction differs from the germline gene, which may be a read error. The CDR3 bases are TGCAGTGCTAGTGTAACCGGGAGGGCCGAGTTATTT. This translates into CSASVTGRAELF. J is TRBJ2-1 and V is TRBV20-1; 8 nucleotides align to TRBD2. Germline CDR1 is DFQATT and CDR2 is SNEGSKA (reference sequence). The CDR3 has 12 residues.

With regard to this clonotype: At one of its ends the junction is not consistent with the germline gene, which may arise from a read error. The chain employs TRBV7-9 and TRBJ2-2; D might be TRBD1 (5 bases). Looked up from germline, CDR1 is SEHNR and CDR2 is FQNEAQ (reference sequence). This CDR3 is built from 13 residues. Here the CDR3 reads CASIRGATGELFF. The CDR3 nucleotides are TGCGCCAGCATAAGGGGCGCAACCGGGGAGCTGTTTTTT.

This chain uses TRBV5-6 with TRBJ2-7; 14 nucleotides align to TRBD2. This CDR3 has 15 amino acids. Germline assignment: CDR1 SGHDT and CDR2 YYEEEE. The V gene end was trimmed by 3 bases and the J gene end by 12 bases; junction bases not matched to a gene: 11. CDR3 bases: TGTGCCAGCAGCTGGGGACTAGCGGGAGCCTACGAACGGTACTTC. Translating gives CASSWGLAGAYERYF.

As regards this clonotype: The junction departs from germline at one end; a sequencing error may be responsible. The CDR3 nucleotides are TGTGCGAGCACGGAGGATGGCTACACCTTC. Amino acids: CASTEDGYTF. The chain recombines TRBV6-1 with TRBJ1-2; D not resolved. In germline, CDR1 is MNHNS, CDR2 SASEGT. The CDR3 runs to 10 residues.

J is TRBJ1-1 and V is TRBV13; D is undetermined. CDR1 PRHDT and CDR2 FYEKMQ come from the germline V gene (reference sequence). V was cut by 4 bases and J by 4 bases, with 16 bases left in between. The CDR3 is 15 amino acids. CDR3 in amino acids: CASSSIARGGTEAFF. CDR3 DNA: TGTGCCAGCAGCTCGATAGCCCGGGGAGGCACTGAAGCTTTCTTT.

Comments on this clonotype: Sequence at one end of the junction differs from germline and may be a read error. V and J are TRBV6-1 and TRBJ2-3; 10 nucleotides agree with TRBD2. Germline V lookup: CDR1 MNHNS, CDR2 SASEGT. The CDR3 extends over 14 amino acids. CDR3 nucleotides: TGTGCCTGCAGAGGGACTAGCGGCACAGATACGCAGTATTTT. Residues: CACRGTSGTDTQYF.